Each of the 9 T cell receptor beta chains below was sequenced from the same sample in a study of blood T cell repertoires in COVID-19. Assay: immunoSEQ multiplex PCR; the TCRdb copy retains only in-frame clones and omits some. Of more than 95,000 clones in the sample, 82% were seen once. The specimen was peripheral blood. The receptor source for this set is a man between 60 and 75 years old with acute or convalescent COVID-19.

The chain recombines TRBV9 with TRBJ2-3, with D unresolved. V gave up 4 bases and J gave up 2 bases, with 14 bases separating them. The CDR3 totals 15 residues. Per the germline V gene, CDR1 is SGDLS and CDR2 is YYNGEE. CDR3 bases: TGTGCCAGCAGCTTGACAAACCCTTCCACAGATACGCAGTATTTT. This encodes CASSLTNPSTDTQYF. Filled out from reference TRBV9 and TRBJ2-3, the complete variable domain reads DSGVTQTPKHLITATGQRVTLRCSPRSGDLSVYWYQQSLDQGLQFLIQYYNGEERAKGNILERFSAQQFPDLHSELNLSSLELGDSALYFCASSLTNPSTDTQYFGPGTRLTVL.

The rearrangement joins TRBV5-1 to TRBJ2-5, with 9 bases aligning to TRBD1. The germline V gene encodes CDR1 SGHRS and CDR2 YFSETQ. Trimming at V came to 5 bases and at J to 4 bases, leaving 3 bases not matched to a gene. This CDR3 comprises 13 residues. In DNA, the CDR3 is TGCGCCAGCAGTAAGGACAGGGGAGAGACCCAGTACTTC. Translated, it gives CASSKDRGETQYF.

This rearrangement joins TRBV7-2 to TRBJ1-5; D not certain. The CDR3 is 14 amino acids. The germline V and J ends were trimmed by 5 bases and 6 bases, with 14 bases remaining between them. Germline values: CDR1 SGHTA, CDR2 FQGNSA. Here the CDR3 reads CASSQTGRGQPQHF. CDR3 sequence (DNA): TGTGCCAGCAGCCAGACGGGGAGAGGTCAGCCCCAGCATTTT.

This clone was picked up a small number of times. The chain carries TRBV6-2 or TRBV6-3 and TRBJ2-5; 7 bases map to TRBD2. Germline V CDR1 and CDR2: MNHEY, SVGEGT. The CDR3 extends over 14 amino acids. Germline trimming cut 6 bases from V and 2 bases from J; bases unmatched to any gene: 6. For the CDR3, the DNA is TGTGCCAGCAGCCACGGGACTACACAAGAGACCCAGTACTTC. As protein: CASSHGTTQETQYF.

In the case of this clone: The same CDR3 arises from other DNA sequences in this sample as well. The chain employs TRBV7-8 and TRBJ1-2; D not resolved. This CDR3 spans 14 amino acids. Trimming pared 1 base from V and 1 base from J, leaving 7 bases between. In germline, CDR1 is SGHVS, CDR2 FQNEAQ. This chain's CDR3 is CASSLGTDNYGYTF. The CDR3 DNA reads as TGTGCCAGCAGCTTAGGCACAGATAACTATGGCTACACCTTC.

The chain carries TRBV28 and TRBJ2-1; 15 nucleotides line up with TRBD2. Germline CDR1 MDHEN, CDR2 SYDVKM. The CDR3 has 19 residues. V gave up 6 bases and J gave up 1 base; unmatched junction bases: 10. The CDR3 DNA sequence: TGTGCCAGCAGCTCCCCCCCGGGACTAGCGGGAGGATCCTACAATGAGCAGTTCTTC. Protein sequence: CASSSPPGLAGGSYNEQFF.

The chain recombines TRBV7-2 with TRBJ2-7, with 7 bases matching TRBD2. Germline lookup yields CDR1 SGHTA and CDR2 FQGNSA. V lost 2 bases and J lost 4; bases outside the gene matches: 8. This CDR3 is built from 15 residues. Here the CDR3 DNA reads TGTGCCAGCAGCTTACTTTCTAGCGGCCTATACGAGCAGTACTTC. Amino acid sequence: CASSLLSSGLYEQYF.

The chain carries TRBV11-3 and TRBJ2-5, with TRBD1 matching over 8 bases. The V gene's germline CDR1 is SGHNT and CDR2 YENEEA. The CDR3 is 16 residues long. Trimming cost V 5 bases and J 4 bases; bases outside gene matches: 12. CDR3 region: CASSPLAAGGAETQYF. The CDR3 bases are TGTGCCAGCAGCCCCCTGGCGGCAGGGGGCGCAGAGACCCAGTACTTC.

The gene calls are TRBV6-1 and TRBJ1-2; TRBD1 matches 7 bases. After removal of 3 bases from V and 4 bases from J, the junction contained 8 bases not matched to a gene. Germline CDR1 is MNHNS and CDR2 is SASEGT. CDR3 length: 15 amino acids. Here the CDR3 reads CASSEGNRDSYGYTF. The CDR3 DNA reads as TGTGCCAGCAGTGAGGGAAACCGGGACAGCTATGGCTACACCTTC.